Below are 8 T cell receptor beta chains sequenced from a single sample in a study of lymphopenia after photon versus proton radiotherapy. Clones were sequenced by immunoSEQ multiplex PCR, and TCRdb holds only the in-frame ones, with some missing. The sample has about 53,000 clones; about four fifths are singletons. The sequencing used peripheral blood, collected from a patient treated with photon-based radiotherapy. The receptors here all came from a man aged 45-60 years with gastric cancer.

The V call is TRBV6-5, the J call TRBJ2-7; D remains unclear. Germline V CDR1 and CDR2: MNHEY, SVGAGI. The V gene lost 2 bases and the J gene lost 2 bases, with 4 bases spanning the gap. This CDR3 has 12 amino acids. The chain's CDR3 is CASSYQTYEQYF. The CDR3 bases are TGTGCCAGCAGTTACCAGACCTACGAGCAGTACTTC.

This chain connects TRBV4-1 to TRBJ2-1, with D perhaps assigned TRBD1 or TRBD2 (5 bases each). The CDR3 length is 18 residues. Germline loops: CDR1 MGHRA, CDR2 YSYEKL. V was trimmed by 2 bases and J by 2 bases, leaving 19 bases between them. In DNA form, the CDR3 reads TGCGCCAGCAGCCAACTAGGGGTCAGACTAATCGCCTACAATGAGCAGTTCTTC. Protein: CASSQLGVRLIAYNEQFF.

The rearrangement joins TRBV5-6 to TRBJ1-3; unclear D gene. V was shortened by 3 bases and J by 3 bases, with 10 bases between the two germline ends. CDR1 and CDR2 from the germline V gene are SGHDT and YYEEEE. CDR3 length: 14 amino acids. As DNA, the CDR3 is TGTGCCAGCAGCTCCGTGGGGTTTGGAAACACCATATATTTT. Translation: CASSSVGFGNTIYF. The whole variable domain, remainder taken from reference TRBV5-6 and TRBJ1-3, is DAGVTQSPTHLIKTRGQQVTLRCSPKSGHDTVSWYQQALGQGPQFIFQYYEEEERQRGNFPDRFSGHQFPNYSSELNVNALLLGDSALYLCASSSVGFGNTIYFGEGSWLTVV.

As DNA, the CDR3 is TGTGCCTGGAGGCGTCCCGGGACAGGGTTGGGGCGCGAGCAGTACTTC. Its protein product is CAWRRPGTGLGREQYF. This sequence joins TRBV30 and TRBJ2-5; 9 bases fit TRBD1. The J call may be incorrect, as the DNA end agrees better with TRBJ2-7. Germline lookup yields CDR1 GTSNPN and CDR2 SVGIG (reference sequence). The CDR3 is made up of 16 amino acids.

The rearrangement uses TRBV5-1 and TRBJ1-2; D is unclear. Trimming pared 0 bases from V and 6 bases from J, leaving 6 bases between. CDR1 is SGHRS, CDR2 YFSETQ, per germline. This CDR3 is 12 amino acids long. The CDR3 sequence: CASSLEEHGYTF. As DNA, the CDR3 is TGCGCCAGCAGCTTGGAAGAGCATGGCTACACCTTC.

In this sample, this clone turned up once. The CDR3 region has the DNA TGTGCCAGCATGTGGCAGTTGGGGAACACTGAAGCTTTCTTT. Amino acids: CASMWQLGNTEAFF. This sequence joins TRBV6-1 and TRBJ1-1; D is ambiguous. Germline CDR1 reads MNHNS; CDR2 reads SASEGT. The V end was cut by 7 bases, the J end by 1 base, with 13 bases between. The CDR3 spans 14 residues.

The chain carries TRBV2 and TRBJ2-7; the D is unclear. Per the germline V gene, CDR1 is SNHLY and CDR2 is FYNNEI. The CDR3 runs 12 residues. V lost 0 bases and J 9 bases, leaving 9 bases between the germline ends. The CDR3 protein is CASSEAVARQYF. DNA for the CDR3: TGTGCCAGCAGTGAAGCCGTCGCACGGCAGTACTTC.

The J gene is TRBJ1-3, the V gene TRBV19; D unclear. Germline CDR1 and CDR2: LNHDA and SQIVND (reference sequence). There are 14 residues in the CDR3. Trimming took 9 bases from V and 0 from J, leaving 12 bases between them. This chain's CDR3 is CASREDGSGNTIYF. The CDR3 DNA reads TGTGCCAGCCGAGAGGACGGCTCTGGAAACACCATATATTTT. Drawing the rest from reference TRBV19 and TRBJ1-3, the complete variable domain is DGGITQSPKYLFRKEGQNVTLSCEQNLNHDAMYWYRQDPGQGLRLIYYSQIVNDFQKGDIAEGYSVSREKKESFPLTVTSAQKNPTAFYLCASREDGSGNTIYFGEGSWLTVV.